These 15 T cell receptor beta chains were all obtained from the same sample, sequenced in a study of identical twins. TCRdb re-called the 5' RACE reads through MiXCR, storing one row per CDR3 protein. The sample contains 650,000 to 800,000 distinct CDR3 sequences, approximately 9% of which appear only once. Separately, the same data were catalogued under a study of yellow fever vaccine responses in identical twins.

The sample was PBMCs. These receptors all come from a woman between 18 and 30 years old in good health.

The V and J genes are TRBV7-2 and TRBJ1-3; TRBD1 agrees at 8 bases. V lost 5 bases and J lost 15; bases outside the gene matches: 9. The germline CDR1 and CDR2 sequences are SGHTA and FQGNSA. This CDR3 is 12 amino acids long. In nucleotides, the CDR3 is TGTGCCAGCAGCCTCCCGGGACAGGCACCATATTTT. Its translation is CASSLPGQAPYF.

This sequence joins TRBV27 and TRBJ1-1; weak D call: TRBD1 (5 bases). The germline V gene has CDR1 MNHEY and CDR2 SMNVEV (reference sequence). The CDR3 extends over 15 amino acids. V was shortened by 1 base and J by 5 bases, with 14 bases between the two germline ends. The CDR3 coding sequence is TGTGCCAGCAGTTTATGGGCAGACAAGGGGACTGAAGCTTTCTTT. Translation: CASSLWADKGTEAFF.

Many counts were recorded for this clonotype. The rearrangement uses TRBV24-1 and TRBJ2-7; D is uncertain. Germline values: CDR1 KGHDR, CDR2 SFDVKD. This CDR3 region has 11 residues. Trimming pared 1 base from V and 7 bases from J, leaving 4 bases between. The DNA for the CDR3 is TGTGCCACCAGTGATTTACAGGAGCAGTACTTC. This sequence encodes CATSDLQEQYF.

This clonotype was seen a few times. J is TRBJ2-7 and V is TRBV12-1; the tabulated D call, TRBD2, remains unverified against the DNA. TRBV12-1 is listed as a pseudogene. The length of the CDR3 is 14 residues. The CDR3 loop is CASSFEWEPSEQYF. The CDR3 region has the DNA TGTGCCAGCAGCTTTGAGTGGGAGCCTTCGGAGCAGTACTTC.

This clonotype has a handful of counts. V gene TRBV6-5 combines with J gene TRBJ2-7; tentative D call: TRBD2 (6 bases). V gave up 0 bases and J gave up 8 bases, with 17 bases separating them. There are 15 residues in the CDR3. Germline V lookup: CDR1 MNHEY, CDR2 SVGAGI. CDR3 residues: CASSYSRQGSGQQYF. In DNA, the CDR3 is TGTGCCAGCAGTTACTCTCGGCAGGGTAGCGGCCAGCAGTACTTC.

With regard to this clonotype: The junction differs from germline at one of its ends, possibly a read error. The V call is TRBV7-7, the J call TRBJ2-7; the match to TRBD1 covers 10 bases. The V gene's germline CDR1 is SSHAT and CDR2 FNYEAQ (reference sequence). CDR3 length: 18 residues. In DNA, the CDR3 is TGTGCTAGCAGCATCGGACAGGGGGAGAGTGGGATCACTTACGAGCAGTACTTC. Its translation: CASSIGQGESGITYEQYF.

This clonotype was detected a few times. The CDR3 sequence: CASSLLVRGAEETQYF. The CDR3, as DNA: TGCGCCAGCAGCTTACTAGTGCGGGGGGCGGAGGAGACCCAGTACTTC. The chain couples TRBV5-1 to TRBJ2-5, with 8 bases that match TRBD2. CDR1 is SGHRS, CDR2 YFSETQ, per germline. CDR3 size: 16 residues. With V trimmed by 2 bases and J by 5 bases, 11 bases remained unmatched.

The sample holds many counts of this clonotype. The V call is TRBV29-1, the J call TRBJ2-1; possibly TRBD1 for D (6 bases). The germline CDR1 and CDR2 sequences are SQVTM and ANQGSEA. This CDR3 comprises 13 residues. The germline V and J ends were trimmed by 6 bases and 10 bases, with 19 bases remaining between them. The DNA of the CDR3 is TGCAGCGTCCCTTATGGGGGCGTACAGGAGCAGTTCTTC. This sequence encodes CSVPYGGVQEQFF.

The CDR3, as DNA: TGCAGCACGTCCCGCGTGGGTATGAACACTGAAGCTTTCTTT. Its protein product is CSTSRVGMNTEAFF. This chain connects TRBV20-1 to TRBJ1-1, with D hard to call. Germline lookup yields CDR1 DFQATT and CDR2 SNEGSKA (reference sequence). This CDR3 has 14 amino acids.

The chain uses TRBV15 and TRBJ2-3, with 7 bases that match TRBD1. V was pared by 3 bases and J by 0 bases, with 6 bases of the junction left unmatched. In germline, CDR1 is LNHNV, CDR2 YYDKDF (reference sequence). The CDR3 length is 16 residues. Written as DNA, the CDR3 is TGTGCCACCAGCAGGCCCGGGACAGTTAGCACAGATACGCAGTATTTT. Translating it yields CATSRPGTVSTDTQYF.

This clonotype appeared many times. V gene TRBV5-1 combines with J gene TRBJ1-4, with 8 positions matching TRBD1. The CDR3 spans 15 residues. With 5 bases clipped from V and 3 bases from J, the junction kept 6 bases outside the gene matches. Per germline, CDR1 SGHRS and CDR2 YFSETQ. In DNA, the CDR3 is TGCGCCAGCAGTCTACAGGGGGTCGCTAATGAAAAACTGTTTTTT. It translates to CASSLQGVANEKLFF. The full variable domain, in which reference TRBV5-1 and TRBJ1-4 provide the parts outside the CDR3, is KAGVTQTPRYLIKTRGQQVTLSCSPISGHRSVSWYQQTPGQGLQFLFEYFSETQRNKGNFPGRFSGRQFSNSRSEMNVSTLELGDSALYLCASSLQGVANEKLFFGSGTQLSVL.

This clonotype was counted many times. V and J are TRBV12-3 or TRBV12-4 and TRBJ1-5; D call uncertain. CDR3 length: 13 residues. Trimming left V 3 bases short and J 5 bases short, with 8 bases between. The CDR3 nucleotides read TGTGCCAGCAGTTTTGGCGGGGATCAGCCCCAGCATTTT. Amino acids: CASSFGGDQPQHF.

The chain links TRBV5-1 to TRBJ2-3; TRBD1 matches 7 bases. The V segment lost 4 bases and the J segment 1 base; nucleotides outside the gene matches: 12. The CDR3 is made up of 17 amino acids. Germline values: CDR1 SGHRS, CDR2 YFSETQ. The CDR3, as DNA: TGCGCCAGCAGCATGATGGGGACAGAGGTCCGCACAGATACGCAGTATTTT. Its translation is CASSMMGTEVRTDTQYF.

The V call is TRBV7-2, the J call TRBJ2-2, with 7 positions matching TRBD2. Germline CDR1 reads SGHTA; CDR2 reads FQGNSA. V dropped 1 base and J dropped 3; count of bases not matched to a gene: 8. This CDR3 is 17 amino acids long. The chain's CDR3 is CASSLVTGGSYTGELFF. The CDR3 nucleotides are TGTGCCAGCAGCTTAGTGACGGGAGGATCGTACACCGGGGAGCTGTTTTTT.

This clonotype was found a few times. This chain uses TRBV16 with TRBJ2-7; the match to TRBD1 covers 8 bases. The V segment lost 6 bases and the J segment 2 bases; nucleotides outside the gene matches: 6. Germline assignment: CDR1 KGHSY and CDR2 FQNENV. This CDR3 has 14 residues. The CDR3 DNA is TGTGCCAGCAGTCCCGTGGGACAGGCCTACGAGCAGTACTTC. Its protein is CASSPVGQAYEQYF. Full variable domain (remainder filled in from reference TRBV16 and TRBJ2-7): GEEVAQTPKHLVRGEGQKAKLYCAPIKGHSYVFWYQQVLKNEFKFLISFQNENVFDETGMPKERFSAKCLPNSPCSLEIQATKLEDSAVYFCASSPVGQAYEQYFGPGTRLTVT.